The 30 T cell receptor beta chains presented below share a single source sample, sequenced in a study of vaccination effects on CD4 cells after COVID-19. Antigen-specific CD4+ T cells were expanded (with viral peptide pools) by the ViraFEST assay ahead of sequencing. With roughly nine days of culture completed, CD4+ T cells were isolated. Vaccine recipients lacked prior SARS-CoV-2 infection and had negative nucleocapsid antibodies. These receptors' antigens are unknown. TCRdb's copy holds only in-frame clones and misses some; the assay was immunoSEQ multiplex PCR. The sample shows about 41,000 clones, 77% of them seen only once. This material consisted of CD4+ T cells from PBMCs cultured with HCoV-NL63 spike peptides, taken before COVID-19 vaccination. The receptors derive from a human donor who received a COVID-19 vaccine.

In DNA, the CDR3 is TGCAGCGTTGAAGGGGATAGCTCCTACAATGAGCAGTTCTTC. Encoded protein: CSVEGDSSYNEQFF. The rearrangement links TRBV29-1 to TRBJ2-1; no clear D. The V gene lost 1 base and the J gene lost 0 bases, with 7 bases spanning the gap. CDR1 is SQVTM, CDR2 ANQGSEA, per germline. This CDR3 is 14 amino acids long.

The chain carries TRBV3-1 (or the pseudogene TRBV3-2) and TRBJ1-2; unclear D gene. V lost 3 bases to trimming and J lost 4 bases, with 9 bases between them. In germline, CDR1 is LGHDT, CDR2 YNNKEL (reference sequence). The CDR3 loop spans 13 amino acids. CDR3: CASSHQKIYGYTF. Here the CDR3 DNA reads TGTGCCAGCAGCCACCAGAAGATCTATGGCTACACCTTC.

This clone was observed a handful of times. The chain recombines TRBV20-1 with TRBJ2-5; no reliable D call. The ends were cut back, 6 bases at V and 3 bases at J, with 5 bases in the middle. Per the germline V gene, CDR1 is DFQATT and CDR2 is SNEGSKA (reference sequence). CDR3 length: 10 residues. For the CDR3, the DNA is TGCAGTGCACCTAAAGAGACCCAGTACTTC. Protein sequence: CSAPKETQYF.

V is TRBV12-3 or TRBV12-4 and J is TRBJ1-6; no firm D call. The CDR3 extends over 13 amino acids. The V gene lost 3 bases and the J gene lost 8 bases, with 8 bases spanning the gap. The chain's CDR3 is CASSFGRYSPLHF. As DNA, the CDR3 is TGTGCCAGCAGTTTTGGGAGGTATTCACCCCTCCACTTT.

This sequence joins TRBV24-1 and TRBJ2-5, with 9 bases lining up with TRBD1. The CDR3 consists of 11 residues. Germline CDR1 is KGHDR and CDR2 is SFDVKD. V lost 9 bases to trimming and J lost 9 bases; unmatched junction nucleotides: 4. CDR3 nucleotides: TGTGCCACCGGGACAGGGATCCCCCAGTACTTC. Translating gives CATGTGIPQYF.

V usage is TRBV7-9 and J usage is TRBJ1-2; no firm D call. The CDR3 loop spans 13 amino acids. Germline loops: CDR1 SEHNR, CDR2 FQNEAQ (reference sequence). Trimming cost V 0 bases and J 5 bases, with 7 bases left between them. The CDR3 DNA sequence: TGTGCCAGCAGCTTAGCCCCCAAGTATGGCTACACCTTC. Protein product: CASSLAPKYGYTF.

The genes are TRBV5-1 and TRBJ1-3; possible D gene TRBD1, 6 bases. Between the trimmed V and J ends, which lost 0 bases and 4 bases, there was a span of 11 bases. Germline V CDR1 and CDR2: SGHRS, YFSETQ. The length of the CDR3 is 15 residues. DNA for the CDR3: TGCGCCAGCAGCTTGGAGCAGGGGTCAGGAAACACCATATATTTT. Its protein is CASSLEQGSGNTIYF.

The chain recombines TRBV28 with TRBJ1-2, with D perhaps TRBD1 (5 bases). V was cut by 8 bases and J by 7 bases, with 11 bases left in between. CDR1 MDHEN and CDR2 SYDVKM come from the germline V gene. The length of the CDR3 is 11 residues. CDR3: CASRGRSGYTF. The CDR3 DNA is TGTGCCAGCCGGGGCAGGAGTGGCTACACCTTC.

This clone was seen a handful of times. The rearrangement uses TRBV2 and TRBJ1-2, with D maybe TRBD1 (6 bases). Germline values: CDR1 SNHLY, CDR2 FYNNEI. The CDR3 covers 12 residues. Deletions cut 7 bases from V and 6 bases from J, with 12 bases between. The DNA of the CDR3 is TGTGCCAGCACACAGGGATTCGATGGCTACACCTTC. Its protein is CASTQGFDGYTF. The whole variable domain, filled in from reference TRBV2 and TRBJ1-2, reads EPEVTQTPSHQVTQMGQEVILRCVPISNHLYFYWYRQILGQKVEFLVSFYNNEISEKSEIFDDQFSVERPDGSNFTLKIRSTKLEDSAMYFCASTQGFDGYTFGSGTRLTVV.

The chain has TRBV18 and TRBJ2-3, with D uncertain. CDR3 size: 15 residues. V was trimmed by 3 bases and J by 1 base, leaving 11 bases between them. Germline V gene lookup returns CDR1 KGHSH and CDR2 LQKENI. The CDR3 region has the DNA TGTGCCAGCTCACCCGGGCCTGTCGGCACAGATACGCAGTATTTT. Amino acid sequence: CASSPGPVGTDTQYF.

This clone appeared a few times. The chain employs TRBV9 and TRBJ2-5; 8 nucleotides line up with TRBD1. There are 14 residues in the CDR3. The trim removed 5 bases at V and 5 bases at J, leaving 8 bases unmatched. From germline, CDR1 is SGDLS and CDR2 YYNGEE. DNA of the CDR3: TGTGCCAGCAGTAAAGGACAGGGCTATGAGACCCAGTACTTC. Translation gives CASSKGQGYETQYF.

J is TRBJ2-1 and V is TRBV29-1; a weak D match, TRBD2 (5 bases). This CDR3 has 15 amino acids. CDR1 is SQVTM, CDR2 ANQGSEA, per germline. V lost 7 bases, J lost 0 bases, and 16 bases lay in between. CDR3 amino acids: CSGLLDSLSYNEQFF. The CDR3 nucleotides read TGCAGCGGCCTGCTGGACTCCCTCTCCTACAATGAGCAGTTCTTC.

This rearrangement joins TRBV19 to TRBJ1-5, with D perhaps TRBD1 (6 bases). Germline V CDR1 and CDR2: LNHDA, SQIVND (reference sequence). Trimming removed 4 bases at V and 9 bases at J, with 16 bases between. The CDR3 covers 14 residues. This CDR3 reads CASSRDTSMGPQHF. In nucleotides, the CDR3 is TGTGCCAGTAGTAGGGACACCTCCATGGGGCCCCAGCATTTT.

CDR3 region: CASSLGPASYEQYV. The CDR3 DNA follows: TGTGCCAGCAGCTTGGGGCCCGCTTCCTACGAGCAGTACGTC. This chain links TRBV5-5 with TRBJ2-7; D call uncertain. The V end lost 0 bases, the J end lost 1 base, and 8 bases lay between the germline ends. CDR3 length: 14 residues. Germline V CDR1 and CDR2: SGHKS, YYEKEE (reference sequence).

CDR3 loop: CATSRDRPAVDFVAFF. Written as DNA, the CDR3 is TGTGCCACCAGCAGAGATAGGCCAGCAGTAGACTTTGTAGCTTTCTTT. This rearrangement joins TRBV15 to TRBJ1-1, with D hard to call. The CDR3 runs to 16 residues. V was trimmed by 0 bases and J by 10 bases, leaving 21 bases between them. Germline lookup yields CDR1 LNHNV and CDR2 YYDKDF (reference sequence).

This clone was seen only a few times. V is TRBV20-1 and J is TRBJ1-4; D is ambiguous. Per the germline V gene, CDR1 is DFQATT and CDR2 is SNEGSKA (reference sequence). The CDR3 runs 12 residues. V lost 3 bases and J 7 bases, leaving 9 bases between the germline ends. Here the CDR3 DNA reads TGCAGTGCTAGTGCACTCGTTGAAAAACTGTTTTTT. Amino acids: CSASALVEKLFF.

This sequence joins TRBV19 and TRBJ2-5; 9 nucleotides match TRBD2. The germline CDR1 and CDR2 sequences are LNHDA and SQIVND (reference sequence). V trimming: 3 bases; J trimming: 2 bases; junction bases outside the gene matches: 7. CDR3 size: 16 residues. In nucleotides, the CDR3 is TGTGCCAGTAGTATCTCGGCTAGCGGGGTACAAGAGACCCAGTACTTC. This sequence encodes CASSISASGVQETQYF.

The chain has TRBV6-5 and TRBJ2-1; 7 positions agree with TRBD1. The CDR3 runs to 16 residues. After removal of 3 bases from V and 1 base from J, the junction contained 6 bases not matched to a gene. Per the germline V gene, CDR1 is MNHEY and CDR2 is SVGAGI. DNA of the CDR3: TGTGCCAGCAGTTATGAGGGGGCTGGATCCTACAATGAGCAGTTCTTC. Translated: CASSYEGAGSYNEQFF.

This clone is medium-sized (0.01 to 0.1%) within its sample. In DNA form, the CDR3 reads TGTGCCGCAACCTCGGGAGTGAACACTGAAGCTTTCTTT. Residues: CAATSGVNTEAFF. This chain connects TRBV7-9 to TRBJ1-1; no clear D gene. Trimming left V 11 bases short and J 0 bases short, with 13 bases between. Germline V gene sequence: CDR1 SEHNR, CDR2 FQNEAQ (reference sequence). CDR3 length: 13 amino acids.

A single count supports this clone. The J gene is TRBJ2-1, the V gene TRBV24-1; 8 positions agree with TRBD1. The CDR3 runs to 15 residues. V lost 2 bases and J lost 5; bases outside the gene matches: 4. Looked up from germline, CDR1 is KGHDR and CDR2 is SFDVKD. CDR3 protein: CATSDSWTGNNEQFF. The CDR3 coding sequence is TGTGCCACCAGTGATTCCTGGACAGGGAACAATGAGCAGTTCTTC.

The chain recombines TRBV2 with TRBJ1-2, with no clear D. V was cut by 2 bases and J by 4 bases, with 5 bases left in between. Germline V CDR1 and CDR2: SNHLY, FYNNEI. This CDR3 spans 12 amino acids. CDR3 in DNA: TGTGCCAGCAGTGAACAGGCCTATGGCTACACCTTC. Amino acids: CASSEQAYGYTF.

The CDR3 sequence: CASSLDPNTEAFF. As DNA, the CDR3 is TGTGCCAGCAGCTTAGACCCGAACACTGAAGCTTTCTTT. V usage is TRBV7-9 and J usage is TRBJ1-1, with unresolved D. This CDR3 has 13 residues. Germline CDR1 and CDR2: SEHNR and FQNEAQ (reference sequence). Trimming took 1 base from V and 1 from J, leaving 4 bases between them.

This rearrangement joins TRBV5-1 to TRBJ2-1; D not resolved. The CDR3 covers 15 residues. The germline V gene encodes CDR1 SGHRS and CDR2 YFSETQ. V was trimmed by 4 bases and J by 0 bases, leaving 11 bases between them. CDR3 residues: CASSDMTYSYNEQFF. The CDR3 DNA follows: TGCGCCAGCAGCGATATGACTTACTCCTACAATGAGCAGTTCTTC.

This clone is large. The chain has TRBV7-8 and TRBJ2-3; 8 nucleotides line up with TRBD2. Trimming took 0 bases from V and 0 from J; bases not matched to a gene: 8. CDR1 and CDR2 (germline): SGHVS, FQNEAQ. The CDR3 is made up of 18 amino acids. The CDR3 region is CASSLADSGGPSTDTQYF. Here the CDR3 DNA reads TGTGCCAGCAGCTTAGCCGATTCGGGAGGGCCTAGCACAGATACGCAGTATTTT.

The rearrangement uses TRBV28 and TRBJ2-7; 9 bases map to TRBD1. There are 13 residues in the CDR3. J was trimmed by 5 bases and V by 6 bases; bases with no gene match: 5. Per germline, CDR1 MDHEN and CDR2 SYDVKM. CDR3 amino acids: CASRATGGHEQYV. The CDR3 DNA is TGTGCCAGCAGGGCCACAGGGGGCCACGAGCAGTACGTC.

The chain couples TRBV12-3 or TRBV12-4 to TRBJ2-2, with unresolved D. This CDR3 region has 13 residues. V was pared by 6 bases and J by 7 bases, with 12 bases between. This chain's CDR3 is CASSNDWDGELFF. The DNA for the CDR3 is TGTGCCAGCAGCAACGACTGGGACGGGGAGCTGTTTTTT.

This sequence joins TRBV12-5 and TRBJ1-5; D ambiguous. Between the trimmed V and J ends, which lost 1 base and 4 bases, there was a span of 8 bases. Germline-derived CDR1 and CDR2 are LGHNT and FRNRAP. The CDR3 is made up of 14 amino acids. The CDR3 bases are TGTGCTAGTGGTTTGGGACATCAAAATCAGCCCCAGCATTTT. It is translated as CASGLGHQNQPQHF.

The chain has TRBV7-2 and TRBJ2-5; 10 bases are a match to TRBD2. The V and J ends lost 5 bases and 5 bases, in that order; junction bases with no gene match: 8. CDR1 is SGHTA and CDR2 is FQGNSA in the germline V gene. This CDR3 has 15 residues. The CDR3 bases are TGTGCCAGCAGCCTGCAGCGGGGGGGCGGCGAGACCCAGTACTTC. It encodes CASSLQRGGGETQYF.

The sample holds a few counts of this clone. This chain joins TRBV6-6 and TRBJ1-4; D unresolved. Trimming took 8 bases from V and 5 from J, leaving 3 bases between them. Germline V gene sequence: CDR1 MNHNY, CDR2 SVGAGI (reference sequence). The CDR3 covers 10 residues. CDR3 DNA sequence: TGTGCCAGCCGGAATGAAAAACTGTTTTTT. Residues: CASRNEKLFF.

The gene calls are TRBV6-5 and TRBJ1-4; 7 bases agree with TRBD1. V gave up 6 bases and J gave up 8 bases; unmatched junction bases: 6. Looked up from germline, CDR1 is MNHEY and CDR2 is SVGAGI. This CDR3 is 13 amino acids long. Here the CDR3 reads CASRKTGYEKLFF. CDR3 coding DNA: TGTGCCAGCAGGAAGACAGGGTACGAAAAACTGTTTTTT.